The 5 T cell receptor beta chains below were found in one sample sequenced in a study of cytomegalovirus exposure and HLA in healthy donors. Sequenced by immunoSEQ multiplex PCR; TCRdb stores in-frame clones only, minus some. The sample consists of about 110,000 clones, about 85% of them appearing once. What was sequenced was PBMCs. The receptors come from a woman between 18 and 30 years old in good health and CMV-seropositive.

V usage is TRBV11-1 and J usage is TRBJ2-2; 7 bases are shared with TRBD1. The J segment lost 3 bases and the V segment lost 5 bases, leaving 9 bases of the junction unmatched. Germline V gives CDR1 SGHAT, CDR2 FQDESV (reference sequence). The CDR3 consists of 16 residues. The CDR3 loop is CASSRTTGWDTGELFF. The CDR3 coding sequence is TGTGCCAGCAGCCGAACGACAGGGTGGGACACCGGGGAGCTGTTTTTT.

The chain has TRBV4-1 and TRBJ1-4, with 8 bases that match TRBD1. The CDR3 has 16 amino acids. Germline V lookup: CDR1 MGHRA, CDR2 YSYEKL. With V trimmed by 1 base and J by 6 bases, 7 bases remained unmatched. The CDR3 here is CASSQGVRGPHEKLFF. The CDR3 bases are TGCGCCAGCAGCCAAGGCGTCAGGGGGCCACATGAAAAACTGTTTTTT.

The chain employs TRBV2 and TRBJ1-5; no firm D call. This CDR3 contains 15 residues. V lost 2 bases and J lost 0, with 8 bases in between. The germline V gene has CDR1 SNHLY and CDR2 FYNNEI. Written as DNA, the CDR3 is TGTGCCAGCAGTGAATTGGGCCGTAGCAATCAGCCCCAGCATTTT. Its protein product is CASSELGRSNQPQHF.

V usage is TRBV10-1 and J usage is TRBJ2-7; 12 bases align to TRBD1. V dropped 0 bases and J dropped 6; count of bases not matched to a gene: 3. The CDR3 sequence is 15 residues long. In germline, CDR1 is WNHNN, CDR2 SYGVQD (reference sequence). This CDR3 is CASSESRDRGREQYV. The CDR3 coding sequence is TGCGCCAGCAGTGAGTCCCGGGACAGGGGGCGCGAGCAGTACGTC.

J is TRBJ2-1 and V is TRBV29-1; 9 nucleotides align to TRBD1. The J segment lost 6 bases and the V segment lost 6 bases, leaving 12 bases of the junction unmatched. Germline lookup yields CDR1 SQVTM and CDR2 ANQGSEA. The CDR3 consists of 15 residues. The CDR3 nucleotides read TGCAGCGTGGATCCGGGACAGGGAATAATCAATGAGCAGTTCTTC. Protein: CSVDPGQGIINEQFF.